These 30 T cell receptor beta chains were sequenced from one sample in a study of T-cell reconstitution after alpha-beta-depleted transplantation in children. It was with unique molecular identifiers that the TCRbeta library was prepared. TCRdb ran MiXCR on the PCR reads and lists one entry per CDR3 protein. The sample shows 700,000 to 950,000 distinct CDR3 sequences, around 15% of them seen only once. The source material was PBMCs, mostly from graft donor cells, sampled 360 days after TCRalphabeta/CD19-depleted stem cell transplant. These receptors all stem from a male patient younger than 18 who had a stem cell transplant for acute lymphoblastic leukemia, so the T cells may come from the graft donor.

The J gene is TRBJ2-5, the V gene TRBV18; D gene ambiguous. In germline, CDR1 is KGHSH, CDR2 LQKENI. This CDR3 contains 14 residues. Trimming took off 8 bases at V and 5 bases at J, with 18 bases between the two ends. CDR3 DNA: TGTGCCAGCAGCCCCCCGTCGGGTCGGGAGACCCAGTACTTC. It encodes CASSPPSGRETQYF. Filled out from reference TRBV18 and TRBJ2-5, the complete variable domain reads NAGVMQNPRHLVRRRGQEARLRCSPMKGHSHVYWYRQLPEEGLKFMVYLQKENIIDESGMPKERFSAEFPKEGPSILRIQQVVRGDSAAYFCASSPPSGRETQYFGPGTRLLVL.

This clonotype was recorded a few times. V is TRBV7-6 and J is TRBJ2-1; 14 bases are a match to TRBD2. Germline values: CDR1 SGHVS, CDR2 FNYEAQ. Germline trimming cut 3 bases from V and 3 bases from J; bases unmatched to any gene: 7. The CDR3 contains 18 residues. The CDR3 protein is CASSLGLAGDSSYNEQFF. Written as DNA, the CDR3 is TGTGCCAGCAGCTTGGGACTAGCGGGAGATAGTAGCTACAATGAGCAGTTCTTC.

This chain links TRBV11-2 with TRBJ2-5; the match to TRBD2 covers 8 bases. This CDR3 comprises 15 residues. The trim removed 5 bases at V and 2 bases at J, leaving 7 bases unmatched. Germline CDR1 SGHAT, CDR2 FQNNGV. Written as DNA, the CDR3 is TGTGCCAGCAGCCTCACTAGCGGCTCACAAGAGACCCAGTACTTC. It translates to CASSLTSGSQETQYF.

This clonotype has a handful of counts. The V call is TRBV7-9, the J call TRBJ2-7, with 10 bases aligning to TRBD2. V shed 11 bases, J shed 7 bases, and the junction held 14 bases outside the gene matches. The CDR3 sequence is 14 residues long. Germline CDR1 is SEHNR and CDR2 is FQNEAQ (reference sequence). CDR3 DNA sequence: TGTGCCGGAGAAAGCGGGAGGGCCGGTGAGGAGCAGTACTTC. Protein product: CAGESGRAGEEQYF.

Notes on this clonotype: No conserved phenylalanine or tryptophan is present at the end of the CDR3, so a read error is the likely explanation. CDR3 protein: CASSPYGRNTEAFV. CDR3 nucleotide sequence: TGTGCCAGCAGCCCTTATGGGAGGAACACTGAAGCTTTCGTT. V and J are TRBV5-8 and TRBJ1-1; D unclear. Germline V CDR1 and CDR2: SGHTS, YDEGEE. The CDR3 extends over 14 amino acids. Trimming pared 4 bases from V and 1 base from J, leaving 11 bases between.

CDR3 DNA: TGTGCCAGCAGTTTATGGCCGAACACCGGGGAGCTGTTTTTT. It specifies CASSLWPNTGELFF. The chain carries TRBV27 and TRBJ2-2, with D unclear. Germline V gene lookup returns CDR1 MNHEY and CDR2 SMNVEV (reference sequence). V was clipped by 1 base and J by 0 bases, with 3 bases between them. The CDR3 contains 14 residues.

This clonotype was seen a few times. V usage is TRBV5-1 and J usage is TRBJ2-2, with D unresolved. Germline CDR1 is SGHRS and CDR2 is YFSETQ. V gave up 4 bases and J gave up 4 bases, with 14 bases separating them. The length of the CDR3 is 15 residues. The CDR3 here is CASSPLDPITGELFF. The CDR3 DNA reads TGCGCCAGCAGCCCTTTGGACCCCATCACCGGGGAGCTGTTTTTT.

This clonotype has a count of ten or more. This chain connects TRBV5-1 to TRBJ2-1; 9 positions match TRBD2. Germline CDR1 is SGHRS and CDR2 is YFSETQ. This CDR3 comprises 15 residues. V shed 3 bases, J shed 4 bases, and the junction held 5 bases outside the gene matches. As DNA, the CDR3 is TGCGCCAGCAGCTCCCTAGCGGGACCGTACAATGAGCAGTTCTTC. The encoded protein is CASSSLAGPYNEQFF.

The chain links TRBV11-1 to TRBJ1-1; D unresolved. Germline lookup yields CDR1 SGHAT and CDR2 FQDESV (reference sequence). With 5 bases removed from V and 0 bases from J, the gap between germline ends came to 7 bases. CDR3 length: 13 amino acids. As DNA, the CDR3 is TGTGCCAGCAGCCCACAGATGAACACTGAAGCTTTCTTT. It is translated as CASSPQMNTEAFF.

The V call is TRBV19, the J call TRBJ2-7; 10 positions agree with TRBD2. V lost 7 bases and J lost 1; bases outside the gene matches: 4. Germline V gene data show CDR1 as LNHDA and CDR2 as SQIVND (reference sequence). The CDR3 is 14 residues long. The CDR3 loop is CASTPAGGSYEQYF. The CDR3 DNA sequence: TGTGCCAGTACCCCAGCGGGAGGGTCCTACGAGCAGTACTTC.

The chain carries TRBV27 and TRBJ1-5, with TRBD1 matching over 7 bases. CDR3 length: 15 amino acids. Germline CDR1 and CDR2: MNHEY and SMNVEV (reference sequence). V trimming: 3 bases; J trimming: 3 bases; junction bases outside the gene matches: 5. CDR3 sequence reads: CASSFTGQLNQPQHF. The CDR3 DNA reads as TGTGCCAGCAGTTTTACGGGACAGCTCAATCAGCCCCAGCATTTT.

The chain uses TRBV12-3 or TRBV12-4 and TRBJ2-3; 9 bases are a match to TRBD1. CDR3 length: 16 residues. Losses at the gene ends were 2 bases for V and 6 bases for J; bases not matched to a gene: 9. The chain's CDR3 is CASSLTGGQGSDTQYF. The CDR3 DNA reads TGTGCCAGCAGTTTAACTGGGGGACAGGGTTCTGATACGCAGTATTTT.

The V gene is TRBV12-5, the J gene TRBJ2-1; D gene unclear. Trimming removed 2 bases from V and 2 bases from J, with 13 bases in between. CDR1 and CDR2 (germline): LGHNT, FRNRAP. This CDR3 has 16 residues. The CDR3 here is CASGLNESPTYNEQFF. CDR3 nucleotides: TGTGCTAGTGGTTTGAACGAGTCGCCAACCTACAATGAGCAGTTCTTC.

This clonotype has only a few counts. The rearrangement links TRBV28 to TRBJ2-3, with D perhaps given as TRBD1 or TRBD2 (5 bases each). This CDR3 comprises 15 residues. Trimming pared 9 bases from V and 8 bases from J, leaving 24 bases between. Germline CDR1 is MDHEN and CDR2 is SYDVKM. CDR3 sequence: CASITGTRSEGTQYF. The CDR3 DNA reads TGTGCCAGTATCACAGGAACGAGGTCCGAGGGTACGCAGTATTTT. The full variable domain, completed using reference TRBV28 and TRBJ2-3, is DVKVTQSSRYLVKRTGEKVFLECVQDMDHENMFWYRQDPGLGLRLIYFSYDVKMKEKGDIPEGYSVSREKKERFSLILESASTNQTSMYLCASITGTRSEGTQYFGPGTRLTVL.

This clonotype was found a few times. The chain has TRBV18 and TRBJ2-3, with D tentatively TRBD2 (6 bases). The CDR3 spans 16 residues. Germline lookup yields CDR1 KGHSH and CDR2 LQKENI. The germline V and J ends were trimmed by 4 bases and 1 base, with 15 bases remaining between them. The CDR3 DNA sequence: TGTGCCAGCTCACAAATACCCGGGACTGGCACAGATACGCAGTATTTT. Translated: CASSQIPGTGTDTQYF. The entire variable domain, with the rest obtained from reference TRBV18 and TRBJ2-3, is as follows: NAGVMQNPRHLVRRRGQEARLRCSPMKGHSHVYWYRQLPEEGLKFMVYLQKENIIDESGMPKERFSAEFPKEGPSILRIQQVVRGDSAAYFCASSQIPGTGTDTQYFGPGTRLTVL.

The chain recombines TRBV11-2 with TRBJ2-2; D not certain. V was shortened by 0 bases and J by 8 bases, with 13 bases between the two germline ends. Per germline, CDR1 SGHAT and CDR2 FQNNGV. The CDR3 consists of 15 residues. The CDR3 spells CASSLDIRLPGELFF. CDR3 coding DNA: TGTGCCAGCAGCTTAGATATACGGCTCCCTGGGGAGCTGTTTTTT.

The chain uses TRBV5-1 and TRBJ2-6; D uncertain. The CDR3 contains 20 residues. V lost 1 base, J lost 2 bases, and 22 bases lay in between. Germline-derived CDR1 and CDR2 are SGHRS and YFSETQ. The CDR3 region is CASSLLVRGPSAPGANVLTF. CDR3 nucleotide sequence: TGCGCCAGCAGCTTGCTCGTCCGAGGACCGAGTGCTCCTGGGGCCAACGTCCTGACTTTC.

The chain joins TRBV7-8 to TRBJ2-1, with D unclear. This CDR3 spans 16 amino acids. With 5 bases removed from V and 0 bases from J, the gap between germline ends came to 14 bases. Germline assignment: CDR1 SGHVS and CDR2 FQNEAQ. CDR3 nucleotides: TGTGCCAGCAGCCCAATTACACGAAGCTCCTACAATGAGCAGTTCTTC. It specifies CASSPITRSSYNEQFF.

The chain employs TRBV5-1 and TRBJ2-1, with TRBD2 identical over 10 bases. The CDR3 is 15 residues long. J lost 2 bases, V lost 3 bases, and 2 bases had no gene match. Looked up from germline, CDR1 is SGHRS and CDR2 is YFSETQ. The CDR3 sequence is CASSSGLATYNEQFF. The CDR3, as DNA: TGCGCCAGCAGCTCGGGACTAGCGACCTACAATGAGCAGTTCTTC.

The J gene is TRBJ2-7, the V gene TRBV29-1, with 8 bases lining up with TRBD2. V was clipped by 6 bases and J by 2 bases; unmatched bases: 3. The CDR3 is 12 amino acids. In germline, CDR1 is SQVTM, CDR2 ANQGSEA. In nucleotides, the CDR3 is TGCAGCGTACATAGCGGGACCTACGAGCAGTACTTC. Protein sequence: CSVHSGTYEQYF.

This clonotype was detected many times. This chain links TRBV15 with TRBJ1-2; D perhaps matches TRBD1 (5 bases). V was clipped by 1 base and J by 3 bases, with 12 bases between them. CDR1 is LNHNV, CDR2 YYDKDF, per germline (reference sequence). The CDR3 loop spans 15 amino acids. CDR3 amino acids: CATSRGPGVDYGYTF. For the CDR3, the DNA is TGTGCCACCAGCAGAGGCCCGGGGGTGGACTATGGCTACACCTTC.

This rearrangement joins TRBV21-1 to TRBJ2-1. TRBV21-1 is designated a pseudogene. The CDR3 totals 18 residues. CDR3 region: CASSKVGTSSTYNNEQFF. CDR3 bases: TGTGCCAGCAGCAAAGTCGGAACATCTTCCACATACAACAATGAGCAGTTCTTC.

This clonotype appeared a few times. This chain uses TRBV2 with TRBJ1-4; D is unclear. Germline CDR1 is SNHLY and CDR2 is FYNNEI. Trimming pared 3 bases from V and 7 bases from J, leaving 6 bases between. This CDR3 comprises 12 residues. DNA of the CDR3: TGTGCCAGCAGTGACTCTAGTGAAAAACTGTTTTTT. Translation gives CASSDSSEKLFF.

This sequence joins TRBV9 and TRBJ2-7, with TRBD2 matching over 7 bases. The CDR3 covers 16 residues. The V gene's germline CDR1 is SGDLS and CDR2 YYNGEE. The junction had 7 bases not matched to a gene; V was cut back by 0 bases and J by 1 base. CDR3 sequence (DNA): TGTGCCAGCAGCGTAGGTGGAGCGGGAAAGTCCTACGAGCAGTACTTC. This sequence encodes CASSVGGAGKSYEQYF.

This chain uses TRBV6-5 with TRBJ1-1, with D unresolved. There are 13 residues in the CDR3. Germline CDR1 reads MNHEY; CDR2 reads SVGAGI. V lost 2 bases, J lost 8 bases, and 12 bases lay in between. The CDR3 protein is CASSYRRGLEAFF. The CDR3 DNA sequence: TGTGCCAGCAGTTACCGGCGCGGGTTAGAAGCTTTCTTT.

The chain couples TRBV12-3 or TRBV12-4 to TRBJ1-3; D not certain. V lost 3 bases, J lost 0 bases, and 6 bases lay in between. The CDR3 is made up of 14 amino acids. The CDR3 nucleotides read TGTGCCAGCAGTTTCTCCTACTCTGGAAACACCATATATTTT. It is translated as CASSFSYSGNTIYF.

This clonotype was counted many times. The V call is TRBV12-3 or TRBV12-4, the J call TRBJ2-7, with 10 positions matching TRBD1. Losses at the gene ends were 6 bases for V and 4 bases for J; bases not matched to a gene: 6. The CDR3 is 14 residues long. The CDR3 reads CASRPGQGPYEQYF. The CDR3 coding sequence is TGTGCCAGCAGGCCGGGACAGGGGCCGTACGAGCAGTACTTC.

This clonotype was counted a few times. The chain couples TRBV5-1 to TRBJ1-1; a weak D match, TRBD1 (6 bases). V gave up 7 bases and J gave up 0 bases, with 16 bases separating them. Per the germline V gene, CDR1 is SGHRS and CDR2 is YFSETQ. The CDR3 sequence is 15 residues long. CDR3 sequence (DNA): TGCGCCAGCTCCTCCGAGGGGGGTTTGAACACTGAAGCTTTCTTT. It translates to CASSSEGGLNTEAFF.

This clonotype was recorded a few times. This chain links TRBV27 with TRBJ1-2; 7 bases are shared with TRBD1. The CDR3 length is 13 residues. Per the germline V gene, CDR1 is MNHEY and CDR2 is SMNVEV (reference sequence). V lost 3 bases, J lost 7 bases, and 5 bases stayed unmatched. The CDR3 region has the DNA TGTGCCAGCAGTTTTAGGGCAGGGGGTGGCTACACCTTC. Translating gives CASSFRAGGGYTF.

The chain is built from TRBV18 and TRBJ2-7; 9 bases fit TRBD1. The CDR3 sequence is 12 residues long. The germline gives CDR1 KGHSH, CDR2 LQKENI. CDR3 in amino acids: CASSRDRDQTRV. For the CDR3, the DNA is TGTGCCAGCTCACGGGACAGGGACCAAACTCGGGTC.